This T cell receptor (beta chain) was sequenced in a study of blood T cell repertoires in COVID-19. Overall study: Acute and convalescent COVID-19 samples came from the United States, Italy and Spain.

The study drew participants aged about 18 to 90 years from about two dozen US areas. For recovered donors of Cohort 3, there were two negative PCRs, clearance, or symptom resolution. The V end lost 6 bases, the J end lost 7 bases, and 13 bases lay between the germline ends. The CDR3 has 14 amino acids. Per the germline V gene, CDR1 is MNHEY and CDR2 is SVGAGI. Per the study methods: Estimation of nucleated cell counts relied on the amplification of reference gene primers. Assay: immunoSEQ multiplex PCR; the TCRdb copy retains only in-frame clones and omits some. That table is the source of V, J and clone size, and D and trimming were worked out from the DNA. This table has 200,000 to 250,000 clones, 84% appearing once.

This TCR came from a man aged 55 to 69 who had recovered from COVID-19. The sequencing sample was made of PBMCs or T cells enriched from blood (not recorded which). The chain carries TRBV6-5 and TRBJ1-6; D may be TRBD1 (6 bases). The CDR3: CASRPDRKNSPLHF. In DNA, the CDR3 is TGTGCCAGCAGGCCGGACAGAAAGAATTCACCCCTCCACTTT.